What follows are 23 T cell receptor beta chains derived from one specimen sequenced in a study of STAT5B mutations in CD4+ large granular lymphocyte leukemia. Sequencing used immunoSEQ multiplex PCR; TCRdb keeps in-frame clones, though not all of them. The data contain fewer than 40,000 clones, over 60% of them seen just once; the ten biggest clones take up about 2.3%. The material sequenced was CD4+ T cells from blood buffy coats. The receptors come from a human donor in good health.

This clone has a single count. V is TRBV7-2 and J is TRBJ1-1; the D is unclear. The CDR3 consists of 15 residues. The germline V gene encodes CDR1 SGHTA and CDR2 FQGNSA. V gave up 1 base and J gave up 0 bases, with 9 bases separating them. The CDR3 sequence: CASSLVAALNTEAFF. Here the CDR3 DNA reads TGTGCCAGCAGCTTAGTAGCAGCCCTGAACACTGAAGCTTTCTTT.

The genes are TRBV7-9 and TRBJ1-4; no clear D gene. This CDR3 comprises 15 residues. V was cut by 1 base and J by 7 bases, with 13 bases left in between. CDR1 and CDR2 from the germline V gene are SEHNR and FQNEAQ (reference sequence). Here the CDR3 reads CASSLGWEEGEKLFF. CDR3 DNA sequence: TGTGCCAGCAGCTTAGGGTGGGAGGAAGGTGAAAAACTGTTTTTT. Drawing the rest from reference TRBV7-9 and TRBJ1-4, the complete variable domain is DTGVSQNPRHKITKRGQNVTFRCDPISEHNRLYWYRQTLGQGPEFLTYFQNEAQLEKSRLLSDRFSAERPKGSFSTLEIQRTEQGDSAMYLCASSLGWEEGEKLFFGSGTQLSVL.

The V call is TRBV7-8, the J call TRBJ2-2; the D gene is possibly TRBD1 (6 bases). V lost 6 bases, J lost 1 base, and 12 bases lay in between. The CDR3 covers 15 residues. Germline lookup yields CDR1 SGHVS and CDR2 FQNEAQ. CDR3 loop: CASRPGQWNTGELFF. CDR3 nucleotides: TGTGCCAGCAGACCCGGACAGTGGAACACCGGGGAGCTGTTTTTT.

This clone was observed a single time. This chain connects TRBV29-1 to TRBJ2-1; D gene ambiguous. Per germline, CDR1 SQVTM and CDR2 ANQGSEA. The CDR3 consists of 14 residues. Trimming removed 7 bases at V and 2 bases at J, with 15 bases between. CDR3 sequence reads: CSARPIGPYNEQFF. In DNA form, the CDR3 reads TGCAGCGCCAGGCCTATTGGACCCTACAATGAGCAGTTCTTC.

The V and J genes are TRBV28 and TRBJ1-2; possible D gene TRBD1, 6 bases. This CDR3 contains 13 residues. Trimming took 6 bases from V and 0 from J, leaving 8 bases between them. The V gene's germline CDR1 is MDHEN and CDR2 SYDVKM. CDR3 region: CASRQGSNYGYTF. For the CDR3, the DNA is TGTGCCAGCAGACAGGGATCTAACTATGGCTACACCTTC.

The rearrangement joins TRBV5-1 to TRBJ2-1; D is ambiguous. Trimming took 0 bases from V and 0 from J, leaving 7 bases between them. Per germline, CDR1 SGHRS and CDR2 YFSETQ. This CDR3 contains 15 residues. DNA for the CDR3: TGCGCCAGCAGCTTGGACTTGAGCTCCTACAATGAGCAGTTCTTC. It yields the protein CASSLDLSSYNEQFF.

This rearrangement joins TRBV2 to TRBJ1-4; 7 nucleotides align to TRBD1. V shed 6 bases, J shed 7 bases, and the junction held 11 bases outside the gene matches. The germline gives CDR1 SNHLY, CDR2 FYNNEI. The length of the CDR3 is 15 residues. CDR3 residues: CASRVDRATGEKLFF. The CDR3 nucleotides are TGTGCCAGCAGGGTTGACAGGGCTACGGGTGAAAAACTGTTTTTT.

This clone was counted a few times. CDR3 sequence (DNA): TGTGCCAGCAGCTCGGGACAGCTAGCTAACTATGGCTACACCTTC. This gives the protein CASSSGQLANYGYTF. The rearrangement uses TRBV5-6 and TRBJ1-2; 7 nucleotides line up with TRBD1. This CDR3 is built from 15 residues. The V segment lost 3 bases and the J segment 0 bases; nucleotides outside the gene matches: 5. From germline, CDR1 is SGHDT and CDR2 YYEEEE.

This CDR3 is CASSLESGRAWETQYF. CDR3 nucleotides: TGTGCCAGCAGCTTGGAGAGCGGGAGGGCCTGGGAGACCCAGTACTTC. The chain recombines TRBV5-4 with TRBJ2-5; 10 bases match TRBD2. The V gene end was trimmed by 0 bases and the J gene end by 5 bases; junction bases not matched to a gene: 7. This CDR3 spans 16 amino acids. Germline CDR1 is SGHNT and CDR2 is YYREEE (reference sequence). The full variable domain, its missing parts supplied by reference TRBV5-4 and TRBJ2-5, is ETGVTQSPTHLIKTRGQQVTLRCSSQSGHNTVSWYQQALGQGPQFIFQYYREEENGRGNFPPRFSGLQFPNYSSELNVNALELDDSALYLCASSLESGRAWETQYFGPGTRLLVL.

This clone has a handful of counts. The gene calls are TRBV10-3 and TRBJ1-1; 9 bases map to TRBD1. The length of the CDR3 is 14 residues. From germline, CDR1 is ENHRY and CDR2 SYGVKD. The trim removed 4 bases at V and 3 bases at J, leaving 3 bases unmatched. CDR3 coding DNA: TGTGCCATCAGTGTTCGACAGGGGGACACTGAAGCTTTCTTT. It is translated as CAISVRQGDTEAFF.

The sample holds a few counts of this clone. The genes are TRBV19 and TRBJ2-7, with D possibly matching TRBD2 (6 bases). CDR3 size: 15 residues. V was cut by 1 base and J by 1 base, with 11 bases left in between. Germline V CDR1 and CDR2: LNHDA, SQIVND (reference sequence). The CDR3 loop reads CASSIGGEDSYEQYF. The CDR3 DNA reads TGTGCCAGTAGTATAGGGGGGGAAGATTCCTACGAGCAGTACTTC.

This chain connects TRBV7-9 to TRBJ2-1; a weak D match, TRBD1 (5 bases). Per the germline V gene, CDR1 is SEHNR and CDR2 is FQNEAQ (reference sequence). The CDR3 has 18 amino acids. V shed 1 base and J shed 4 bases, with 20 bases lying between them. CDR3 coding DNA: TGTGCCAGCAGCTTAGGGGCCATAGGGGTGGGTCGGTACAATGAGCAGTTCTTC. Translation gives CASSLGAIGVGRYNEQFF.

This sequence joins TRBV7-8 and TRBJ2-2, with 10 nucleotides matching TRBD2. V trimming: 5 bases; J trimming: 1 base; junction bases outside the gene matches: 4. Germline V gene lookup returns CDR1 SGHVS and CDR2 FQNEAQ. The CDR3 covers 16 residues. The CDR3 nucleotides read TGTGCCAGCAGCCCAAGACTAGCGGGGAACACCGGGGAGCTGTTTTTT. It is translated as CASSPRLAGNTGELFF.

The table lists this clone with a few counts. The rearrangement uses TRBV9 and TRBJ1-1; 7 nucleotides align to TRBD1. Germline trimming cut 4 bases from V and 4 bases from J; bases unmatched to any gene: 7. CDR3 length: 14 amino acids. From germline, CDR1 is SGDLS and CDR2 YYNGEE. The CDR3 bases are TGTGCCAGCAGCCCCCAGGCAGGGGGCACTGAAGCTTTCTTT. Translated, it gives CASSPQAGGTEAFF.

This clone has only one observation. V gene TRBV2 combines with J gene TRBJ1-2; 10 bases are a match to TRBD1. Looked up from germline, CDR1 is SNHLY and CDR2 is FYNNEI. The ends lost 2 bases at V and 7 bases at J; junction bases unmatched: 1. This CDR3 region has 13 residues. The CDR3 nucleotides read TGTGCCAGCAGTGAAAGGACAGGGGGTGGCTACACCTTC. Its protein product is CASSERTGGGYTF.

The gene calls are TRBV5-6 and TRBJ1-1; D gene uncertain. V lost 6 bases to trimming and J lost 1 base, with 13 bases between them. Per germline, CDR1 SGHDT and CDR2 YYEEEE. The CDR3 totals 14 residues. For the CDR3, the DNA is TGTGCCAGCACCTCCCCGGAAGAGAACACTGAAGCTTTCTTT. Amino acid sequence: CASTSPEENTEAFF.

The chain carries TRBV7-8 and TRBJ2-5, with TRBD1 matching over 7 bases. The CDR3 runs to 13 residues. Losses at the gene ends were 5 bases for V and 4 bases for J; bases not matched to a gene: 4. Germline values: CDR1 SGHVS, CDR2 FQNEAQ. CDR3 in amino acids: CASSRYRGETQYF. CDR3 sequence (DNA): TGTGCCAGCAGCCGATACAGGGGAGAGACCCAGTACTTC.

This sequence joins TRBV29-1 and TRBJ2-5; the D gene is possibly TRBD1 (6 bases). Germline V lookup: CDR1 SQVTM, CDR2 ANQGSEA. This CDR3 has 13 residues. V gave up 4 bases and J gave up 1 base, with 10 bases separating them. The CDR3 loop is CSVGQGPQETQYF. CDR3 DNA: TGCAGCGTTGGTCAGGGGCCCCAAGAGACCCAGTACTTC.

A single count supports this clone. V and J are TRBV6-1 and TRBJ2-1, with D perhaps assigned TRBD1 or TRBD2 (5 bases each). The CDR3 loop spans 14 amino acids. Per germline, CDR1 MNHNS and CDR2 SASEGT. Trimming took 6 bases from V and 6 from J, leaving 15 bases between them. CDR3 DNA: TGTGCCAGCAGGGACCCGGGACGGCTCAATGAGCAGTTCTTC. It codes for CASRDPGRLNEQFF.

J is TRBJ1-1 and V is TRBV29-1; 7 bases match TRBD1. Losses at the gene ends were 2 bases for V and 7 bases for J; bases not matched to a gene: 4. The CDR3 loop spans 12 amino acids. CDR1 and CDR2 from the germline V gene are SQVTM and ANQGSEA. This chain's CDR3 is CSVEWRDSEAFF. Written as DNA, the CDR3 is TGCAGCGTTGAATGGCGGGACAGTGAAGCTTTCTTT.

V and J are TRBV30 and TRBJ2-1; 8 bases agree with TRBD1. The CDR3 runs 15 residues. The germline CDR1 and CDR2 sequences are GTSNPN and SVGIG (reference sequence). V was pared by 1 base and J by 2 bases, with 4 bases of the junction left unmatched. The CDR3 bases are TGTGCCTGGAGTGGGACAGGGCGAGCCTACAATGAGCAGTTCTTC. It translates to CAWSGTGRAYNEQFF.

The V call is TRBV11-2, the J call TRBJ1-6; D might be TRBD1 (5 bases). V was shortened by 5 bases and J by 7 bases, with 18 bases between the two germline ends. The CDR3 has 16 residues. CDR1 and CDR2 (germline): SGHAT, FQNNGV. CDR3 sequence reads: CASSPHDRGVNSPLHF. In DNA form, the CDR3 reads TGTGCCAGCAGCCCTCACGATCGGGGCGTGAATTCACCCCTCCACTTT.

This chain joins TRBV5-4 and TRBJ1-2; D unresolved. Germline CDR1 SGHNT, CDR2 YYREEE (reference sequence). V lost 4 bases, J lost 3 bases, and 10 bases lay in between. The CDR3 contains 13 residues. The CDR3 loop reads CASSPSTDYGYTF. As DNA, the CDR3 is TGTGCCAGCAGCCCCAGTACGGACTATGGCTACACCTTC. The whole variable domain, remainder taken from reference TRBV5-4 and TRBJ1-2, is ETGVTQSPTHLIKTRGQQVTLRCSSQSGHNTVSWYQQALGQGPQFIFQYYREEENGRGNFPPRFSGLQFPNYSSELNVNALELDDSALYLCASSPSTDYGYTFGSGTRLTVV.